Following are 23 T cell receptor beta chains from one sample sequenced in a study of PD-1 blockade in mismatch repair-deficient tumors. Only in-frame clones appear in the TCRdb table, and some are missing; sequencing was by immunoSEQ multiplex PCR. The table shows about 120,000 clones, with 88% occurring only once. The input for sequencing was peripheral blood, taken approximately 72 weeks after starting pembrolizumab. The receptors originated from an adult with mismatch repair-deficient cancer.

This chain joins TRBV6-5 and TRBJ2-3, with D possibly matching TRBD2 (7 bases). V lost 6 bases and J lost 4, with 14 bases in between. The CDR3 has 14 residues. Germline loops: CDR1 MNHEY, CDR2 SVGAGI. The CDR3 sequence: CASSAWEGADTQYF. For the CDR3, the DNA is TGTGCCAGCAGCGCCTGGGAGGGGGCAGATACGCAGTATTTT.

The chain joins TRBV11-2 to TRBJ1-4, with 9 positions matching TRBD1. V trimming: 2 bases; J trimming: 2 bases; junction bases outside the gene matches: 9. CDR3 length: 18 amino acids. The germline V gene has CDR1 SGHAT and CDR2 FQNNGV. CDR3 protein: CASSLWGDRVPTNEKLFF. CDR3 bases: TGTGCCAGCAGCTTATGGGGGGACAGGGTACCGACTAATGAAAAACTGTTTTTT.

The rearrangement joins TRBV29-1 to TRBJ2-5; TRBD2 agrees at 15 bases. The germline V gene encodes CDR1 SQVTM and CDR2 ANQGSEA. V shed 6 bases, J shed 5 bases, and the junction held 4 bases outside the gene matches. The CDR3 sequence is 14 residues long. This CDR3 is CSVAGTSGRETQYF. The CDR3 coding sequence is TGCAGCGTGGCCGGGACTAGCGGGAGGGAGACCCAGTACTTC.

The gene calls are TRBV4-2 and TRBJ2-1; 10 nucleotides match TRBD2. Trimming removed 0 bases from V and 10 bases from J; junction bases left unmatched: 12. The CDR3 has 17 residues. Germline V gene data show CDR1 as LGHNA and CDR2 as YNFKEQ. CDR3 DNA: TGTGCCAGCAGCCAAGATCTCGGAACTAGCGGGATGAAAGAGCAGTTCTTC. Protein sequence: CASSQDLGTSGMKEQFF.

The V and J genes are TRBV7-6 and TRBJ1-1; tentative D call: TRBD1 (5 bases). CDR3 length: 14 amino acids. Germline CDR1 is SGHVS and CDR2 is FNYEAQ. V lost 5 bases to trimming and J lost 5 bases, with 15 bases between them. This CDR3 is CASSPGTPVTEAFF. As DNA, the CDR3 is TGTGCCAGCAGCCCAGGGACGCCGGTGACTGAAGCTTTCTTT.

This clone was recorded only once. Written as DNA, the CDR3 is TGTGCCAGCAGCCGTCTCAGCGGGAGAACAGATACGCAGTATTTT. Protein product: CASSRLSGRTDTQYF. V and J are TRBV5-4 and TRBJ2-3, with 8 nucleotides matching TRBD2. There are 15 residues in the CDR3. The V gene's germline CDR1 is SGHNT and CDR2 YYREEE (reference sequence). After removal of 4 bases from V and 3 bases from J, the junction contained 7 bases not matched to a gene.

The rearrangement links TRBV5-4 to TRBJ2-1, with 10 bases matching TRBD2. This CDR3 is built from 17 residues. V gave up 4 bases and J gave up 7 bases; unmatched junction bases: 14. Germline-derived CDR1 and CDR2 are SGHNT and YYREEE (reference sequence). CDR3 amino acids: CASSDNRAGGPGNEQFF. The CDR3 nucleotides are TGTGCCAGCAGCGACAATAGAGCGGGAGGGCCGGGGAATGAGCAGTTCTTC.

The rearrangement uses TRBV29-1 and TRBJ1-1; D is undetermined. V lost 1 base and J lost 8, with 14 bases in between. Germline assignment: CDR1 SQVTM and CDR2 ANQGSEA. The length of the CDR3 is 13 residues. In DNA, the CDR3 is TGCAGCGTTGAAGGTCAGGCCCTGGCCGAAGCTTTCTTT. As protein: CSVEGQALAEAFF.

The chain links TRBV30 to TRBJ2-7; TRBD2 matches at 12 bases. The CDR3 length is 13 residues. Trimming at V came to 5 bases and at J to 7 bases, leaving 6 bases not matched to a gene. Germline-derived CDR1 and CDR2 are GTSNPN and SVGIG (reference sequence). CDR3 in DNA: TGTGCCTGGGGACTAGCGGGACCTCAGGAGCAGTACTTC. It codes for CAWGLAGPQEQYF.

The rearrangement uses TRBV19 and TRBJ2-2; D ambiguous. Trimming pared 4 bases from V and 2 bases from J, leaving 11 bases between. The CDR3 runs 15 residues. Germline lookup yields CDR1 LNHDA and CDR2 SQIVND (reference sequence). The CDR3 DNA follows: TGTGCCAGTAGTACCTACGCGACAAACACCGGGGAGCTGTTTTTT. Residues: CASSTYATNTGELFF.

In DNA, the CDR3 is TGTGCCAGCAAATCGGCGGGCGGAGGAAAAGATACGCAGTATTTT. Its translation: CASKSAGGGKDTQYF. The V gene is TRBV27, the J gene TRBJ2-3, with a possible D match to TRBD2 (5 bases). The CDR3 length is 15 residues. The V gene's germline CDR1 is MNHEY and CDR2 SMNVEV (reference sequence). Trimming left V 7 bases short and J 5 bases short, with 19 bases between.

The chain uses TRBV19 and TRBJ1-2; the match to TRBD1 covers 7 bases. The germline gives CDR1 LNHDA, CDR2 SQIVND (reference sequence). The CDR3 length is 15 residues. Trimming took 3 bases from V and 5 from J; bases not matched to a gene: 9. The CDR3 protein is CASSIISDRQYGYTF. The CDR3 bases are TGTGCCAGTAGTATTATTTCGGACAGGCAGTATGGCTACACCTTC. Together with reference TRBV19 and TRBJ1-2, the CDR3 gives the full variable domain: DGGITQSPKYLFRKEGQNVTLSCEQNLNHDAMYWYRQDPGQGLRLIYYSQIVNDFQKGDIAEGYSVSREKKESFPLTVTSAQKNPTAFYLCASSIISDRQYGYTFGSGTRLTVV.

The chain couples TRBV6-6 to TRBJ2-5; 7 bases map to TRBD1. The V gene's germline CDR1 is MNHNY and CDR2 SVGAGI (reference sequence). After removal of 5 bases from V and 4 bases from J, the junction contained 4 bases not matched to a gene. This CDR3 spans 13 amino acids. In DNA, the CDR3 is TGTGCCAGCAGTGCAAACAGGGGAGAGACCCAGTACTTC. It codes for CASSANRGETQYF.

V gene TRBV20-1 combines with J gene TRBJ1-1; no definite D call. The CDR3 runs 10 residues. From germline, CDR1 is DFQATT and CDR2 SNEGSKA (reference sequence). Trimming left V 5 bases short and J 9 bases short, with 10 bases between. For the CDR3, the DNA is TGCAGTGCTGGCGGCGACAAAGCTTTCTTT. Translated, it gives CSAGGDKAFF.

The chain couples TRBV21-1 to TRBJ2-1; whether TRBD2, the table's D call, matches the DNA was not checked. TRBV21-1 is reported as a pseudogene. There are 18 residues in the CDR3. CDR3 in DNA: TGTGCCAGCAGCAAGGAGACTAGCGGGAGGGCCATCGACAATGAGCAGTTCTTC. This encodes CASSKETSGRAIDNEQFF.

This clone has only one observation. This chain joins TRBV7-2 and TRBJ2-1; D gene uncertain. Germline CDR1 SGHTA, CDR2 FQGNSA. V was trimmed by 0 bases and J by 4 bases, leaving 10 bases between them. The CDR3 totals 15 residues. CDR3 sequence reads: CASSLAPRSYNEQFF. The CDR3 DNA follows: TGTGCCAGCAGCTTAGCGCCTAGGTCATACAATGAGCAGTTCTTC.

The J gene is TRBJ1-1, the V gene TRBV5-1; perhaps TRBD1 as D (5 bases). Between the trimmed V and J ends, which lost 0 bases and 4 bases, there was a span of 13 bases. This CDR3 has 15 amino acids. From germline, CDR1 is SGHRS and CDR2 YFSETQ. The chain's CDR3 is CASSLGVRDGTEAFF. As DNA, the CDR3 is TGCGCCAGCAGCTTGGGGGTGAGGGACGGCACTGAAGCTTTCTTT.

This chain connects TRBV13 to TRBJ1-1; D uncertain. The germline V gene has CDR1 PRHDT and CDR2 FYEKMQ (reference sequence). V was pared by 6 bases and J by 6 bases, with 8 bases between. The CDR3 length is 11 residues. Here the CDR3 DNA reads TGTGCCAGCAGTTCAACCTCTGAAGCTTTCTTT. Amino acid sequence: CASSSTSEAFF.

V usage is TRBV11-2 and J usage is TRBJ1-2; 7 bases line up with TRBD1. V dropped 2 bases and J dropped 7; count of bases not matched to a gene: 7. Germline CDR1 is SGHAT and CDR2 is FQNNGV. The CDR3 extends over 14 amino acids. CDR3: CASSLPWTGSGYTF. The CDR3 region has the DNA TGTGCCAGCAGCTTACCCTGGACAGGCTCTGGCTACACCTTC.

The chain has TRBV2 and TRBJ2-3; D tentatively reads TRBD1 or TRBD2 (5 bases each). The CDR3 contains 15 residues. In germline, CDR1 is SNHLY, CDR2 FYNNEI. The V and J ends lost 4 bases and 0 bases respectively, with 11 bases between them. Here the CDR3 reads CASSVRGVSTDTQYF. Written as DNA, the CDR3 is TGTGCCAGCAGTGTAAGGGGAGTTAGCACAGATACGCAGTATTTT.

The chain joins TRBV9 to TRBJ2-5; 14 bases fit TRBD2. The ends lost 3 bases at V and 5 bases at J; junction bases unmatched: 3. CDR3 length equals 15 residues. Per germline, CDR1 SGDLS and CDR2 YYNGEE. The CDR3 spells CASSAGLAGVETQYF. In nucleotides, the CDR3 is TGTGCCAGCAGCGCGGGACTAGCGGGAGTGGAGACCCAGTACTTC.

In this sample, this clone turned up once. The chain links TRBV7-2 to TRBJ2-5; D perhaps matches TRBD1 (6 bases). CDR3 length: 17 residues. Trimming stripped 3 bases from V and 5 bases from J, with 22 bases between. Germline V CDR1 and CDR2: SGHTA, FQGNSA. The CDR3 loop is CASSFAPGQESVETQYF. CDR3 in DNA: TGTGCCAGCAGCTTCGCGCCGGGACAAGAAAGTGTCGAGACCCAGTACTTC.

The chain combines TRBV5-1 with TRBJ1-1; D is perhaps TRBD1 (6 bases). Germline CDR1 SGHRS, CDR2 YFSETQ. The V end was cut by 0 bases, the J end by 3 bases, with 15 bases between. This CDR3 comprises 16 residues. The CDR3 protein is CASSLGRGDGYTEAFF. The CDR3, as DNA: TGCGCCAGCAGCTTGGGCAGGGGAGATGGGTACACTGAAGCTTTCTTT.